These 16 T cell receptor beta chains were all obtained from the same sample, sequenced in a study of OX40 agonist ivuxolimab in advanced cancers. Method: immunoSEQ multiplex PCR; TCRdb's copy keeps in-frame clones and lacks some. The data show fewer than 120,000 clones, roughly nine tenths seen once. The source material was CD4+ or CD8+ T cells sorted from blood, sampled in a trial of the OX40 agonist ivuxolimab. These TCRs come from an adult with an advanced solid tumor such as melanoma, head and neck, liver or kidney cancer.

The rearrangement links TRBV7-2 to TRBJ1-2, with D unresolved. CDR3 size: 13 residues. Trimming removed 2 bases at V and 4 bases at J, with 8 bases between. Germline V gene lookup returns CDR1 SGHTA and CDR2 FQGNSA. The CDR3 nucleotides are TGTGCCAGCAGCTTACACCGGAGCTATGGCTACACCTTC. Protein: CASSLHRSYGYTF.

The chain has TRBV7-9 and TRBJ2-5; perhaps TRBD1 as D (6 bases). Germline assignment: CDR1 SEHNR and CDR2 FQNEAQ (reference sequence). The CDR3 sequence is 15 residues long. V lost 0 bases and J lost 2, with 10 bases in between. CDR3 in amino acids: CASSLALDRQETQYF. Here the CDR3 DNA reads TGTGCCAGCAGCTTAGCCTTGGACAGACAAGAGACCCAGTACTTC.

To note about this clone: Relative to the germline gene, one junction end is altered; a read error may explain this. CDR3 bases: TGTGCCAGCAGTTTGGGTTGGGTTAGAGCAGATATGCAGTATTTT. Translated: CASSLGWVRADMQYF. V and J are TRBV27 and TRBJ2-3; D remains unclear. Germline V CDR1 and CDR2: MNHEY, SMNVEV (reference sequence). The CDR3 consists of 15 residues.

The CDR3 nucleotides are TGTGCCTGGAAGGGACTAGGTTCAGGTGAGCAGTTCTTC. This codes for CAWKGLGSGEQFF. The V gene is TRBV30, the J gene TRBJ2-1, with 8 bases matching TRBD2. The CDR3 sequence is 13 residues long. V gave up 4 bases and J gave up 9 bases; unmatched junction bases: 8. CDR1 and CDR2 (germline): GTSNPN, SVGIG (reference sequence).

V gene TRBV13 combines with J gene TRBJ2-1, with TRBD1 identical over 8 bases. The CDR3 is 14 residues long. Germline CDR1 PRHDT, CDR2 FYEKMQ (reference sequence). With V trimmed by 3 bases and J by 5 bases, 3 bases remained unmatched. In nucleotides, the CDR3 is TGTGCCAGCAGCTTTCGGACAGGGAACAATGAGCAGTTCTTC. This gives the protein CASSFRTGNNEQFF.

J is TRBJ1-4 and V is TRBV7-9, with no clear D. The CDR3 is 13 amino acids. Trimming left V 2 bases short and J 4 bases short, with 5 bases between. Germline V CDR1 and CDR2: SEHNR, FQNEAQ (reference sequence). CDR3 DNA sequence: TGTGCCAGCAGCTTAAGTGGTAATGAAAAACTGTTTTTT. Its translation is CASSLSGNEKLFF.

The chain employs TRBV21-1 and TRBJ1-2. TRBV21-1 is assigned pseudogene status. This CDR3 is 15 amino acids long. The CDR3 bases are TGTGCCAGCAGCTCCCATGCGATGGGGGGTGGTGGCTACACCTTC. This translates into CASSSHAMGGGGYTF.

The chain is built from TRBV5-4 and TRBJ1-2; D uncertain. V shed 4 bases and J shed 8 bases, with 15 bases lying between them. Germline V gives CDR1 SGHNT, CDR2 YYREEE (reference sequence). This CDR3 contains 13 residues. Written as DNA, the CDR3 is TGTGCCAGCAGCATGACGGCTGTGGGAGGCTACACCTTC. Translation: CASSMTAVGGYTF.

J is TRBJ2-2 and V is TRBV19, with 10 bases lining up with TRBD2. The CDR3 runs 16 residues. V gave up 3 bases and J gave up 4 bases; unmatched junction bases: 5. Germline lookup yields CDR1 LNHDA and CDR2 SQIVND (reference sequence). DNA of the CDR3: TGTGCCAGTAGTATGCGGGCTAGCGGGGGCACCGGGGAGCTGTTTTTT. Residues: CASSMRASGGTGELFF.

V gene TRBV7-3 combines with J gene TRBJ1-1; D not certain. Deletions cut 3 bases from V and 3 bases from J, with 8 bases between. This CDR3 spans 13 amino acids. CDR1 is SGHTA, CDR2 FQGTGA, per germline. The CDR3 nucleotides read TGTGCCAGCAGCTTTAGCAGTCACACTGAAGCTTTCTTT. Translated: CASSFSSHTEAFF.

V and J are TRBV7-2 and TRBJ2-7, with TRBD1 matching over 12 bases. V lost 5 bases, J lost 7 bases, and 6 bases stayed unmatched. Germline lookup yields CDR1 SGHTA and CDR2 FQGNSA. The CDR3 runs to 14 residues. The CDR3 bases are TGTGCCAGCAGCCCGGGACAGGGGGCGAGGGAGCAGTACTTC. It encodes CASSPGQGAREQYF.

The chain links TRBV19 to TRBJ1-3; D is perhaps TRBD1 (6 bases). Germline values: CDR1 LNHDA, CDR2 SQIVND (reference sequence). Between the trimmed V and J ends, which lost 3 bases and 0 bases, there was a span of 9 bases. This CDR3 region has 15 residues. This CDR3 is CASSMDSYSGNTIYF. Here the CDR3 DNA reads TGTGCCAGTAGTATGGACAGCTACTCTGGAAACACCATATATTTT.

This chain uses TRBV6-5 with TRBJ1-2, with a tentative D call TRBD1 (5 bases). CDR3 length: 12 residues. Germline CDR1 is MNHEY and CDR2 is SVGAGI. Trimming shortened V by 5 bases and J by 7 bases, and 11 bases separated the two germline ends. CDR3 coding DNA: TGTGCCAGCAGTGAACTTGGGGGTGGCTACACCTTC. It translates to CASSELGGGYTF.

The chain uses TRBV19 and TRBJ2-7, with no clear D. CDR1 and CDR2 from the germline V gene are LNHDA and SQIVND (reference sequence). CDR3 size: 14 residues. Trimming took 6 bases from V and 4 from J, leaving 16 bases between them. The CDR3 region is CASRSDRLGYEQYF. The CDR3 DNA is TGTGCCAGTAGGAGCGATAGATTAGGGTACGAGCAGTACTTC.

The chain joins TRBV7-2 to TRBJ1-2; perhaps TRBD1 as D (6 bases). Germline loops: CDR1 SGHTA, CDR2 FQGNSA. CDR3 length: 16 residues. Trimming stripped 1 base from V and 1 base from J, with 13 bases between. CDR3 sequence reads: CASSLGGTLINYGYTF. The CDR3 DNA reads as TGTGCCAGCAGCTTAGGAGGGACACTTATTAACTATGGCTACACCTTC.

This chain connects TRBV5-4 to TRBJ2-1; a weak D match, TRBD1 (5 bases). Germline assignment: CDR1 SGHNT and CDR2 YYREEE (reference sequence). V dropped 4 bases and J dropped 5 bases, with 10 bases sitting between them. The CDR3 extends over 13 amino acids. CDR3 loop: CASSLQGNNEQFF. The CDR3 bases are TGTGCCAGCAGCCTGCAGGGAAACAATGAGCAGTTCTTC.